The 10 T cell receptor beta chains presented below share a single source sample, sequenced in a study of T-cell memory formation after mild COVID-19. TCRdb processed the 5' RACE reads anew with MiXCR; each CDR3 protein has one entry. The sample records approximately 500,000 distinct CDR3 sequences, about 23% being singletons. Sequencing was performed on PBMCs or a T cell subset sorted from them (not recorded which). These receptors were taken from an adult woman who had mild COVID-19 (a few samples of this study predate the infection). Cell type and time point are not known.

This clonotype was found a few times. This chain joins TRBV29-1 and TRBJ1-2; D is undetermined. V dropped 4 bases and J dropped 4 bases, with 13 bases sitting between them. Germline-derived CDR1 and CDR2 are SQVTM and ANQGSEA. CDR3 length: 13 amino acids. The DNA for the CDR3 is TGCAGCGTTGTCGCGGAGTTGAGCTATGGCTACACCTTC. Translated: CSVVAELSYGYTF.

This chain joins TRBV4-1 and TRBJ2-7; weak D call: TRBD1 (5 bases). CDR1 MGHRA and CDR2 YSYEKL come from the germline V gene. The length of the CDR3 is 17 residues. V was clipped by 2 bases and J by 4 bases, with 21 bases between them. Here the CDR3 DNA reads TGCGCCAGCAGCCAACCGGATTCAGGGCTAGATAGTTACGAGCAGTACTTC. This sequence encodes CASSQPDSGLDSYEQYF.

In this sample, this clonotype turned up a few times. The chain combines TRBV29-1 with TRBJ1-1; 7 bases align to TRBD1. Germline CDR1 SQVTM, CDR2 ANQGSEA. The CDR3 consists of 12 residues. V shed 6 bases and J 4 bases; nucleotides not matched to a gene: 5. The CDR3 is CSVATGPTEAFF. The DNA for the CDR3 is TGCAGCGTAGCGACAGGGCCCACTGAAGCTTTCTTT.

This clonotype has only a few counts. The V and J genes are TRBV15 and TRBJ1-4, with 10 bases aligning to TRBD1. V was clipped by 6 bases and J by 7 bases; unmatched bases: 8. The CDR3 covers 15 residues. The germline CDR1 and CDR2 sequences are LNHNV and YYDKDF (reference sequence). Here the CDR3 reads CATRNPRTGGEKLFF. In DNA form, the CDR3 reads TGTGCCACCAGGAACCCTAGGACAGGGGGTGAAAAACTGTTTTTT.

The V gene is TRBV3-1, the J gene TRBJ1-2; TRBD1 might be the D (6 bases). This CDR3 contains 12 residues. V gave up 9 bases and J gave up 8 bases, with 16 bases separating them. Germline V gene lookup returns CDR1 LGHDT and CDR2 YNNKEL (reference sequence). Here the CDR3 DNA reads TGTGCCAGTTCCGGGGGGCGTAAGGGCTACACCTTC. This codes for CASSGGRKGYTF.

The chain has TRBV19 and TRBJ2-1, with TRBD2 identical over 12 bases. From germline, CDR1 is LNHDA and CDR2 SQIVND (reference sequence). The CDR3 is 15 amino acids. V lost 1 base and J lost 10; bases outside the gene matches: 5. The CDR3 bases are TGTGCCAGTAGTATAGGACTAGCGGGAGCAGGCGAGCAGTTCTTC. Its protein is CASSIGLAGAGEQFF.

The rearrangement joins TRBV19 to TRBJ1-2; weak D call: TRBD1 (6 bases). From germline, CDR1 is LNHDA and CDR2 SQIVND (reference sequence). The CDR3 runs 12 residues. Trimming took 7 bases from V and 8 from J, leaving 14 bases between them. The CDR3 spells CASTQGSRGYTF. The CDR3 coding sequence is TGTGCCAGTACGCAGGGGTCACGCGGCTACACCTTC.

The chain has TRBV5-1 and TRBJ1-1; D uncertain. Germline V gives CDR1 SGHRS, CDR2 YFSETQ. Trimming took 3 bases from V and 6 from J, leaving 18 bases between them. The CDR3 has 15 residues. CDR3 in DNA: TGCGCCAGCAGCTCTTTGGTGGAGTCGGGCCCTGAAGCTTTCTTT. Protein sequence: CASSSLVESGPEAFF.

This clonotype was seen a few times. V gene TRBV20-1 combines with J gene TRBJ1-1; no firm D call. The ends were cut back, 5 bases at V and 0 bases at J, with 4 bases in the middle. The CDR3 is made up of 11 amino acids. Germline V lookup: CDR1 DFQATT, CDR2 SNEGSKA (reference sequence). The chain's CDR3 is CSAVLNTEAFF. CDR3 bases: TGCAGTGCTGTTTTGAACACTGAAGCTTTCTTT.

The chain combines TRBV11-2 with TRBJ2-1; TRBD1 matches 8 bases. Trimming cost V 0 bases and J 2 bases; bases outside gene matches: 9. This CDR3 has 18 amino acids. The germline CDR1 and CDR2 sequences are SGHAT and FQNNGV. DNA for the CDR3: TGTGCCAGCAGCTTAGAGGTCCCCGGGACAGGAACCTACAATGAGCAGTTCTTC. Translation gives CASSLEVPGTGTYNEQFF.